A single T cell receptor (beta chain) is shown here with its context. These data are taken from a study of blood T cell repertoires in COVID-19. Data came from immunoSEQ multiplex PCR; TCRdb stores just in-frame clones and leaves some out. The table records roughly 250,000 clones, approximately 90% of them present only once. Trimming cost V 6 bases and J 4 bases, with 19 bases left between them. The CDR3 runs to 15 residues. Looked up from germline, CDR1 is SGDLS and CDR2 is YYNGEE. This chain connects TRBV9 to TRBJ2-5, with a weak D call TRBD2 (7 bases). Sequenced material: peripheral blood. The TCR sequence derives from a woman in her 40s with acute or convalescent COVID-19. The CDR3 loop reads CASTMRGGEAETQYF. The CDR3 DNA follows: TGTGCCAGCACGATGAGGGGGGGCGAAGCAGAGACCCAGTACTTC.